This T cell receptor (beta chain) was recorded in a study of T cell responses to AZD1222 COVID-19 vaccine. General study results and limits: Reportedly, nearly half the spike-specific TCRs target unmutated variant regions. Spike as a whole was targeted by vaccine-associated CD4 TCRs, dominant at 160-218 and 743-854.

Only in-frame clones appear in the TCRdb table, and some are missing; sequencing was by immunoSEQ multiplex PCR. The top ten hold about 3.6% of the sample, which has some 150,000 clones, roughly 90% seen once. A word on this clone: Antigen unknown.

CDR3 size: 14 residues. Germline V gene data show CDR1 as MGHDK and CDR2 as SYGVNS. V shed 7 bases and J shed 0 bases, with 10 bases lying between them. The receptor comes from an adult who received the AZD1222 COVID-19 vaccine. The sample was peripheral blood, taken 28 days after the second AZD1222 dose. V gene TRBV25-1 combines with J gene TRBJ1-5; D perhaps matches TRBD1 (5 bases). Here the CDR3 DNA reads TGTGCCAGCACCGTTGGGGGTAGCAATCAGCCCCAGCATTTT. This encodes CASTVGGSNQPQHF.